These 26 T cell receptor beta chains were all obtained from the same sample, sequenced in a study of post-analysis software for immune sequencing data. General observations from the study: A handful of TRBV segments were more frequent in patients than controls; TRBV5-6, TRBV5-1 and TRBV20-1 belonged to this group.

No antigen is known for these receptors. Included in the TCR beta cDNA libraries were unique molecular identifiers. TCRdb re-analysed the PCR reads in MiXCR, keeping a single row per CDR3 protein. Of 740,000 or so distinct CDR3 sequences listed, about 57% were seen once; the top ten hold 4.6%. The source material was blood. The origin of the receptors is a girl aged 10 to 17 with multiple sclerosis.

The chain has TRBV20-1 and TRBJ2-1, with D maybe TRBD2 (5 bases). V was cut by 6 bases and J by 3 bases, with 12 bases left in between. CDR3 size: 13 residues. The germline V gene has CDR1 DFQATT and CDR2 SNEGSKA (reference sequence). The CDR3 sequence is CSAISGSYNEQFF. The CDR3 DNA follows: TGCAGTGCCATCTCTGGGAGCTACAATGAGCAGTTCTTC.

This clonotype was found a few times. J is TRBJ2-5 and V is TRBV20-1; D may correspond to TRBD1 or TRBD2 (5 bases each). The J call may not be correct, given that the DNA end is closer to TRBJ2-7. This CDR3 is 14 amino acids long. Germline lookup yields CDR1 DFQATT and CDR2 SNEGSKA (reference sequence). The CDR3 DNA reads as TGCAGTGCTAGAGGAGGGGCCGGGTTGAGCGAGCAGTACTTC. It encodes CSARGGAGLSEQYF.

The chain carries TRBV20-1 and TRBJ2-7; TRBD1 aligns across 8 bases. The length of the CDR3 is 13 residues. V shed 6 bases and J 3 bases; nucleotides not matched to a gene: 7. Germline values: CDR1 DFQATT, CDR2 SNEGSKA (reference sequence). CDR3 region: CSARQDRVYEQYF. The DNA for the CDR3 is TGCAGTGCCCGCCAGGACAGGGTCTACGAGCAGTACTTC.

In this sample, this clonotype turned up a few times. The chain couples TRBV29-1 to TRBJ1-4; 7 positions match TRBD1. The V gene end was trimmed by 0 bases and the J gene end by 11 bases; junction bases not matched to a gene: 6. The germline V gene encodes CDR1 SQVTM and CDR2 ANQGSEA. The CDR3 runs 13 residues. Here the CDR3 DNA reads TGCAGCGTTGAAGATCCCGAGGACAGGAAACTGTTTTTT. It translates to CSVEDPEDRKLFF.

This sequence joins TRBV20-1 and TRBJ1-1; D unresolved. There are 14 residues in the CDR3. With 3 bases removed from V and 3 bases from J, the gap between germline ends came to 14 bases. CDR1 is DFQATT, CDR2 SNEGSKA, per germline (reference sequence). CDR3 residues: CSASLPGRDTEAFF. DNA for the CDR3: TGCAGTGCTAGTCTTCCGGGTAGGGACACTGAAGCTTTCTTT.

The chain is built from TRBV20-1 and TRBJ2-3; TRBD1 might be the D (6 bases). CDR1 is DFQATT, CDR2 SNEGSKA, per germline (reference sequence). This CDR3 region has 15 residues. The V and J ends lost 0 bases and 10 bases respectively, with 20 bases between them. The CDR3 DNA reads as TGCAGTGCTAGAGATGGGGGCCTTTGGGAGTGGTCGCAGTATTTT. It codes for CSARDGGLWEWSQYF.

The genes are TRBV29-1 and TRBJ2-3; D ambiguous. The V and J ends lost 5 bases and 0 bases respectively, with 15 bases between them. This CDR3 is built from 15 residues. Per the germline V gene, CDR1 is SQVTM and CDR2 is ANQGSEA. CDR3 in DNA: TGCAGCGTTCTTAACCGACGGCTAAGCACAGATACGCAGTATTTT. Translated: CSVLNRRLSTDTQYF.

The chain carries TRBV6-6 and TRBJ1-2; TRBD1 agrees at 8 bases. The junction had 5 bases not matched to a gene; V was cut back by 2 bases and J by 3 bases. This CDR3 spans 15 amino acids. CDR1 is MNHNY and CDR2 is SVGAGI in the germline V gene (reference sequence). CDR3 protein: CASSYDPGGHYGYTF. The CDR3 DNA follows: TGTGCCAGCAGTTACGATCCAGGGGGCCACTATGGCTACACCTTC.

With respect to this clonotype: One end of the junction is discordant with germline, which a read error may explain. V is TRBV18 and J is TRBJ2-6; D not certain. Germline loops: CDR1 KGHSH, CDR2 LQKENI. The CDR3 is 15 residues long. In DNA, the CDR3 is TGTGCCAGCCCACCCGGCAGTACTGGGGCCAACGTCCTGACTTTC. It codes for CASPPGSTGANVLTF. The entire variable domain, with the rest obtained from reference TRBV18 and TRBJ2-6, is as follows: NAGVMQNPRHLVRRRGQEARLRCSPMKGHSHVYWYRQLPEEGLKFMVYLQKENIIDESGMPKERFSAEFPKEGPSILRIQQVVRGDSAAYFCASPPGSTGANVLTFGAGSRLTVL.

To note about this clonotype: The limits of the CDR3 on the DNA are not certain, so only TCRdb's listed CDR3 is given. The chain carries TRBV10-3 and TRBJ2-3; the table's D call, TRBD1, was not checked against the DNA. The germline V gene has CDR1 ENHRY and CDR2 SYGVKD. The CDR3 is 13 residues long, ends included. CDR3 in amino acids: CASAPASLDTQYF.

This chain joins TRBV3-1 and TRBJ1-1, with D hard to call. The ends were cut back, 3 bases at V and 2 bases at J, with 13 bases in the middle. The CDR3 sequence is 15 residues long. In germline, CDR1 is LGHDT, CDR2 YNNKEL (reference sequence). The CDR3 loop is CASSHFAAGNTEAFF. In nucleotides, the CDR3 is TGTGCCAGCAGCCACTTCGCGGCGGGTAACACTGAAGCTTTCTTT.

The CDR3 spells CASSDAGVGSYNEQFF. The DNA of the CDR3 is TGTGCCAGCAGTGACGCAGGGGTGGGCTCCTACAATGAGCAGTTCTTC. The chain links TRBV6-4 to TRBJ2-1; D may be TRBD1 (6 bases). The CDR3 length is 16 residues. The V gene's germline CDR1 is MRHNA and CDR2 SNTAGT. V was clipped by 2 bases and J by 0 bases, with 11 bases between them.

The CDR3, as DNA: TGTGCCAGCAGCTTAGTCTGGGGAGGCACCTACAATGAGCAGTTCTTC. This encodes CASSLVWGGTYNEQFF. V usage is TRBV7-2 and J usage is TRBJ2-1; maybe TRBD2 (6 bases). Germline V gives CDR1 SGHTA, CDR2 FQGNSA. Trimming removed 1 base at V and 2 bases at J, with 12 bases between. This CDR3 spans 16 amino acids.

This clonotype has only a few counts. This rearrangement joins TRBV14 to TRBJ2-3; TRBD2 might be the D (6 bases). Germline V CDR1 and CDR2: SGHDN, FVKESK. Trimming removed 1 base from V and 0 bases from J, with 11 bases in between. This CDR3 region has 16 residues. The DNA for the CDR3 is TGTGCCAGCAGCCAAGGACCTAGCGTGAGCACAGATACGCAGTATTTT. As protein: CASSQGPSVSTDTQYF.

This clonotype showed up just a few times. The V gene is TRBV7-2, the J gene TRBJ2-7; 8 bases agree with TRBD2. Trimming at V came to 1 base and at J to 2 bases, leaving 10 bases not matched to a gene. Germline V gives CDR1 SGHTA, CDR2 FQGNSA. The CDR3 has 17 residues. CDR3: CASSLGWGGRPPYEQYF. The CDR3, as DNA: TGTGCCAGCAGCTTAGGATGGGGCGGGAGGCCCCCCTACGAGCAGTACTTC.

The rearrangement links TRBV6-2 or TRBV6-3 to TRBJ2-1; 10 bases are a match to TRBD2. The junction had 3 bases not matched to a gene; V was cut back by 4 bases and J by 0 bases. This CDR3 has 16 residues. Germline values: CDR1 MNHEY, CDR2 SVGEGT. CDR3 protein: CASSSERGGSYNEQFF. CDR3 sequence (DNA): TGTGCCAGCAGTTCCGAGCGGGGGGGCTCCTACAATGAGCAGTTCTTC.

The chain uses TRBV20-1 and TRBJ2-5; 7 bases map to TRBD1. This CDR3 spans 14 amino acids. CDR1 is DFQATT and CDR2 is SNEGSKA in the germline V gene (reference sequence). V shed 7 bases, J shed 1 base, and the junction held 9 bases outside the gene matches. The chain's CDR3 is CSVSPGTVQETQYF. CDR3 nucleotides: TGCAGTGTATCGCCCGGGACAGTCCAAGAGACCCAGTACTTC.

This rearrangement joins TRBV7-2 to TRBJ1-1; possible D gene TRBD1, 5 bases. Trimming shortened V by 7 bases and J by 5 bases, and 14 bases separated the two germline ends. There are 13 residues in the CDR3. The germline V gene encodes CDR1 SGHTA and CDR2 FQGNSA. This chain's CDR3 is CASTSLDSTEAFF. In nucleotides, the CDR3 is TGTGCCAGCACCTCCCTTGACAGTACTGAAGCTTTCTTT.

Notes on this clonotype: At one boundary the junction diverges from the germline segment, which might be a read error. V usage is TRBV5-1 and J usage is TRBJ2-5; D assignment may be TRBD1 or TRBD2 (5 bases each). Germline-derived CDR1 and CDR2 are SGHRS and YFSETQ. There are 14 residues in the CDR3. The CDR3 region has the DNA TGCGCCAGCAGCTCCCCCGGGACCCAAGAGGCCCAGTACTTC. This gives the protein CASSSPGTQEAQYF. Full variable domain (missing parts from reference TRBV5-1 and TRBJ2-5): KAGVTQTPRYLIKTRGQQVTLSCSPISGHRSVSWYQQTPGQGLQFLFEYFSETQRNKGNFPGRFSGRQFSNSRSEMNVSTLELGDSALYLCASSSPGTQEAQYFGPGTRLLVL.

J is TRBJ2-1 and V is TRBV7-9; D ambiguous. CDR3 size: 11 residues. CDR1 is SEHNR, CDR2 FQNEAQ, per germline (reference sequence). The germline V and J ends were trimmed by 5 bases and 9 bases, with 8 bases remaining between them. CDR3 coding DNA: TGTGCCAGCAGCCCTGTAAGTGAGCAGTTCTTC. Residues: CASSPVSEQFF.

This clonotype was observed a few times. This chain connects TRBV4-1 to TRBJ2-3; D gene uncertain. The length of the CDR3 is 18 residues. V was cut by 5 bases and J by 2 bases, with 23 bases left in between. The germline V gene encodes CDR1 MGHRA and CDR2 YSYEKL. CDR3 bases: TGCGCCAGCAGCTCTAATTACAGTCCCGAATCCTCCACAGATACGCAGTATTTT. It encodes CASSSNYSPESSTDTQYF.

Only a few counts were recorded for this clonotype. The rearrangement joins TRBV20-1 to TRBJ1-2; D is unclear. Germline assignment: CDR1 DFQATT and CDR2 SNEGSKA (reference sequence). The CDR3 runs 12 residues. V lost 4 bases and J 7 bases, leaving 13 bases between the germline ends. The CDR3 DNA follows: TGCAGTGCTATAAGGGAGACATCTGGCTACACCTTC. Its protein product is CSAIRETSGYTF.

This chain joins TRBV3-1 and TRBJ2-1, with 9 positions matching TRBD1. CDR3 size: 15 residues. CDR1 is LGHDT, CDR2 YNNKEL, per germline (reference sequence). The V segment lost 3 bases and the J segment 7 bases; nucleotides outside the gene matches: 7. The DNA of the CDR3 is TGTGCCAGCAGCCATCAGATCGACAGGGGGAATGAGCAGTTCTTC. It is translated as CASSHQIDRGNEQFF.

This clonotype was detected once. The chain links TRBV3-1 to TRBJ2-5; D tentatively fits TRBD1 or TRBD2 (5 bases each). The CDR3 runs 14 residues. The germline V and J ends were trimmed by 1 base and 4 bases, with 10 bases remaining between them. Looked up from germline, CDR1 is LGHDT and CDR2 is YNNKEL (reference sequence). The CDR3 reads CASSQVVGGETQYF. The CDR3 nucleotides read TGTGCCAGCAGCCAAGTGGTTGGGGGAGAGACCCAGTACTTC.

The chain links TRBV12-3 or TRBV12-4 to TRBJ2-1; TRBD1 aligns across 9 bases. With 6 bases clipped from V and 14 bases from J, the junction kept 5 bases outside the gene matches. This CDR3 region has 11 residues. The CDR3 sequence is CASSRDREKFF. DNA of the CDR3: TGTGCCAGCAGCCGGGACAGGGAGAAGTTCTTC.

The chain carries TRBV7-8 and TRBJ2-1; TRBD1 might be the D (5 bases). V was clipped by 0 bases and J by 3 bases, with 12 bases between them. From germline, CDR1 is SGHVS and CDR2 FQNEAQ. The CDR3 runs 16 residues. The CDR3 loop is CASSLAGPPIYNEQFF. CDR3 coding DNA: TGTGCCAGCAGCTTAGCGGGGCCCCCAATCTACAATGAGCAGTTCTTC.